This T cell receptor (beta chain) was recorded in a study of blood T cell repertoires in COVID-19. Study context: Sites in the United States, Italy and Spain provided acute and convalescent COVID-19 samples.

In the authors' workflow: Reference gene primer amplification gave estimated nucleated cell counts. Sequenced by immunoSEQ multiplex PCR; TCRdb stores in-frame clones only, minus some. The V and J calls and clone size are taken from that table; D and trimming were inferred from the DNA. This repertoire shows about 360,000 clones, 85% to 90% found once; its top ten account for over 2.5%. The germline V gene has CDR1 SEHNR and CDR2 FQNEAQ (reference sequence). The CDR3 consists of 13 residues. Unmatched junction bases numbered 4, after V lost 5 bases and J lost 8 bases. This chain uses TRBV7-9 with TRBJ1-2; 11 bases align to TRBD1. What was sequenced was peripheral blood. The TCR was taken from a human donor in a cohort sampled during active COVID-19. CDR3 sequence: CASSLGQGEGYTF. The CDR3 region has the DNA TGTGCCAGCAGCCTGGGACAGGGGGAAGGCTACACCTTC.